A selection of T cell receptor beta chains follows, all from one sample in a study of cytomegalovirus exposure and HLA in healthy donors. The method was immunoSEQ multiplex PCR; TCRdb's version includes in-frame clones alone and lacks a portion of them. The table lists 150,000 to 200,000 clones, 80% to 85% of them singletons. The sequenced material came from PBMCs. The receptor source for this set is a man aged 45-65 years in good health and CMV-seronegative. The CDR3 runs from the conserved cysteine through the conserved F or W. A D gene is named only where the DNA matches it firmly. Size tells how often a clone was seen (once, few, many) or the class of an expanded clone, and some rows leave it out.

TRBV19	.	TRBJ2-7	.	TGTGCCAGTAGTATCCCAGGGTCTGGGGAGCAGTACTTC	CASSIPGSGEQYF
TRBV7-9	.	TRBJ2-6	.	TGTGCCAGCAGCTTAGTCTTATCCGGGGCCAACGTCCTGACTTTC	CASSLVLSGANVLTF
TRBV6-1	.	TRBJ2-1	TRBD2	TGTGCCAGCAGGGCTAGCGGCTCCTACAATGAGCAGTTCTTC	CASRASGSYNEQFF
TRBV30	.	TRBJ2-4	.	TGTGCCTGGAGTGTATCTAGGAGAGCCAAAAACATTCAGTACTTC	CAWSVSRRAKNIQYF
TRBV20-1	.	TRBJ2-5	.	TGCAGTGCGCTACCCGGAGAGACCCAGTACTTC	CSALPGETQYF
TRBV5-1	once	TRBJ1-4	.	TGCGCCAGCAGCCGGAGTGCAACTAATGAAAAACTGTTTTTT	CASSRSATNEKLFF
TRBV5-1	few	TRBJ1-1	TRBD1	TGCGCCAGCAGTCCCAACCCCGGGACAGGGTTAAAAACTGAAGCTTTCTTT	CASSPNPGTGLKTEAFF
TRBV13	.	TRBJ1-3	TRBD1	TGTGCCAGCAGCTTAAGCCCCGGGACAGGGAGAAACACCATATATTTT	CASSLSPGTGRNTIYF
TRBV30	.	TRBJ2-1	TRBD2	TGTGCCTGGAGGACTAGCGGGAGGAGCTCCTACAATGAGCAGTTCTTC	CAWRTSGRSSYNEQFF
TRBV30	.	TRBJ1-6	.	TGTGCCTGGAGAGACCAAGGAGGGGTGAAATCACCCCTCCACTTT	CAWRDQGGVKSPLHF